Listed here are 32 T cell receptor beta chains from one sample, sequenced in a study of shared clonotypes between healthy human individuals. TCRdb keeps only in-frame clones here, not all; method: immunoSEQ multiplex PCR. The table records approximately 2,000,000 clones, around 93% of them present only once. Sample: naive CD4+ T cells from PBMCs. The subset was: CD45RA+ positively selected. The receptor source for this set is a man younger than 35 in good health. Some clones in this sample may be carry-over from other donors' samples.

The chain uses TRBV7-2 and TRBJ1-5; 7 nucleotides agree with TRBD1. CDR3 length equals 14 residues. Per the germline V gene, CDR1 is SGHTA and CDR2 is FQGNSA. V was clipped by 5 bases and J by 9 bases; unmatched bases: 10. This CDR3 reads CASSLTPDRWPQHF. For the CDR3, the DNA is TGTGCCAGCAGCCTCACACCGGACAGGTGGCCCCAGCATTTT.

Comments on this clone: The same CDR3 can be traced to other DNA sequences in this sample. This rearrangement joins TRBV29-1 to TRBJ2-3; no clear D gene. This CDR3 is 12 amino acids long. The germline V gene has CDR1 SQVTM and CDR2 ANQGSEA. The V and J ends lost 3 bases and 1 base respectively, with 5 bases between them. In nucleotides, the CDR3 is TGCAGCGTTGAGAGCGGCACAGATACGCAGTATTTT. Translating gives CSVESGTDTQYF.

The chain is built from TRBV13 and TRBJ1-1; TRBD1 matches at 9 bases. Looked up from germline, CDR1 is PRHDT and CDR2 is FYEKMQ (reference sequence). CDR3 size: 15 residues. The trim removed 5 bases at V and 3 bases at J, leaving 7 bases unmatched. CDR3 sequence (DNA): TGTGCCAGCAGCCATTCCGGGACAGGGCACACTGAAGCTTTCTTT. Its protein is CASSHSGTGHTEAFF.

The rearrangement uses TRBV9 and TRBJ2-7; 8 bases align to TRBD1. CDR1 SGDLS and CDR2 YYNGEE come from the germline V gene. The CDR3 is 14 residues long. With V trimmed by 2 bases and J by 2 bases, 3 bases remained unmatched. The CDR3 bases are TGTGCCAGCAGCGTGGACAGGGAGACCTACGAGCAGTACTTC. This gives the protein CASSVDRETYEQYF.

The CDR3 DNA sequence: TGTGCCAGCCTAGGGGGAGCGGACCCTTCCTACGAGCAGTACTTC. Its translation is CASLGGADPSYEQYF. This chain connects TRBV2 to TRBJ2-7; a weak D match, TRBD1 (6 bases). The CDR3 is 15 amino acids. Deletions cut 8 bases from V and 1 base from J, with 18 bases between. Germline-derived CDR1 and CDR2 are SNHLY and FYNNEI.

The chain couples TRBV9 to TRBJ1-1; D is perhaps TRBD1 (5 bases). The CDR3 runs 15 residues. CDR1 is SGDLS, CDR2 YYNGEE, per germline. V gave up 0 bases and J gave up 0 bases, with 9 bases separating them. The CDR3 DNA reads TGTGCCAGCAGCGTAGTCGACAGACTGAACACTGAAGCTTTCTTT. This encodes CASSVVDRLNTEAFF.

The chain has TRBV5-4 and TRBJ2-1; 9 bases agree with TRBD2. The CDR3 extends over 15 amino acids. The V gene end was trimmed by 1 base and the J gene end by 9 bases; junction bases not matched to a gene: 8. CDR1 and CDR2 (germline): SGHNT, YYREEE (reference sequence). CDR3 bases: TGTGCCAGCAGCTTGCTAGCGGGACGCCAAGGTGAGCAGTTCTTC. This gives the protein CASSLLAGRQGEQFF.

This clone was seen a single time. The chain couples TRBV4-3 to TRBJ2-1; weak D call: TRBD1 (6 bases). The CDR3 runs to 13 residues. Germline V lookup: CDR1 LGHNA, CDR2 YSLEER. V gave up 5 bases and J gave up 4 bases, with 9 bases separating them. CDR3 loop: CASSVDRYNEQFF. CDR3 nucleotide sequence: TGCGCCAGCAGCGTAGACAGGTACAATGAGCAGTTCTTC.

This chain uses TRBV29-1 with TRBJ1-2, with 12 nucleotides matching TRBD1. Germline values: CDR1 SQVTM, CDR2 ANQGSEA. The CDR3 loop spans 13 amino acids. The junction had 7 bases not matched to a gene; V was cut back by 7 bases and J by 7 bases. In DNA form, the CDR3 reads TGCAGCGCCCTGGGACAGGGGGCGCTTGGCTACACCTTC. This sequence encodes CSALGQGALGYTF.

V gene TRBV28 combines with J gene TRBJ1-2, with TRBD1 as a possible D gene (6 bases). Trimming took 5 bases from V and 5 from J, leaving 12 bases between them. From germline, CDR1 is MDHEN and CDR2 SYDVKM. The CDR3 loop spans 13 amino acids. CDR3 in DNA: TGTGCCAGCAGTCCCCCAGGGGCATATGGCTACACCTTC. Encoded protein: CASSPPGAYGYTF.

A single count supports this clone. The gene calls are TRBV19 and TRBJ2-1; D perhaps matches TRBD2 (5 bases). CDR3 size: 14 residues. Between the trimmed V and J ends, which lost 1 base and 6 bases, there was a span of 10 bases. Per the germline V gene, CDR1 is LNHDA and CDR2 is SQIVND (reference sequence). The CDR3 DNA is TGTGCCAGTAGTATAGGCGGGCGGATCAATGAGCAGTTCTTC. Its protein product is CASSIGGRINEQFF.

The J gene is TRBJ1-4, the V gene TRBV4-3, with D perhaps matching TRBD1 (5 bases). CDR1 and CDR2 from the germline V gene are LGHNA and YSLEER. This CDR3 is 14 amino acids long. V dropped 1 base and J dropped 7 bases, with 10 bases sitting between them. The CDR3 loop reads CASSQVMGVEKLFF. The CDR3 DNA reads TGCGCCAGCAGCCAAGTCATGGGGGTTGAAAAACTGTTTTTT.

This clone was seen once. This chain links TRBV5-1 with TRBJ2-2; 12 nucleotides align to TRBD1. Germline V CDR1 and CDR2: SGHRS, YFSETQ. Trimming removed 4 bases from V and 7 bases from J; junction bases left unmatched: 8. CDR3 length equals 16 residues. This CDR3 reads CASSPKGQGAGGELFF. Written as DNA, the CDR3 is TGCGCCAGCAGCCCAAAGGGACAGGGGGCTGGCGGGGAGCTGTTTTTT.

V is TRBV11-2 and J is TRBJ2-7; D tentatively reads TRBD1 or TRBD2 (5 bases each). There are 17 residues in the CDR3. V dropped 1 base and J dropped 3 bases, with 19 bases sitting between them. Germline V gives CDR1 SGHAT, CDR2 FQNNGV. The CDR3: CASSLGGSGAANYEQYF. The CDR3 nucleotides read TGTGCCAGCAGCTTAGGGGGGTCGGGCGCCGCGAACTACGAGCAGTACTTC.

The genes are TRBV25-1 and TRBJ1-5; D gene uncertain. V was cut by 1 base and J by 5 bases, with 6 bases left in between. Germline V gene sequence: CDR1 MGHDK, CDR2 SYGVNS. The CDR3 extends over 13 amino acids. Here the CDR3 reads CASSESGYQPQHF. In DNA form, the CDR3 reads TGTGCCAGCAGTGAATCTGGATATCAGCCCCAGCATTTT.

V is TRBV10-2 and J is TRBJ2-5, with 9 bases aligning to TRBD2. J lost 5 bases, V lost 9 bases, and 10 bases had no gene match. The CDR3 contains 14 residues. Germline V gene lookup returns CDR1 WSHSY and CDR2 SAAADI. CDR3 loop: CASFSSGRAETQYF. Written as DNA, the CDR3 is TGCGCCAGTTTTAGTAGCGGGAGAGCTGAGACCCAGTACTTC.

This rearrangement joins TRBV19 to TRBJ2-1; D remains unclear. Trimming took 3 bases from V and 3 from J, leaving 12 bases between them. Germline V gene data show CDR1 as LNHDA and CDR2 as SQIVND (reference sequence). The CDR3 spans 15 residues. CDR3 amino acids: CASSMLRSVYNEQFF. CDR3 DNA: TGTGCCAGTAGTATGCTAAGGTCGGTCTACAATGAGCAGTTCTTC.

This chain uses TRBV9 with TRBJ1-6; a possible D gene is TRBD1 (6 bases). V lost 5 bases and J lost 7, with 13 bases in between. The CDR3 has 14 residues. Germline V gene data show CDR1 as SGDLS and CDR2 as YYNGEE. The CDR3 spells CASRPGTSNSPLHF. CDR3 DNA: TGTGCCAGCAGACCCGGGACATCGAATTCACCCCTCCACTTT.

This sequence joins TRBV5-5 and TRBJ2-1, with a weak D call TRBD2 (6 bases). Trimming pared 4 bases from V and 0 bases from J, leaving 14 bases between. There are 16 residues in the CDR3. The germline CDR1 and CDR2 sequences are SGHKS and YYEKEE (reference sequence). The CDR3 nucleotides are TGTGCCAGCAGCGGAAAAATAGCGGTCTCCTACAATGAGCAGTTCTTC. This gives the protein CASSGKIAVSYNEQFF.

The rearrangement joins TRBV7-3 to TRBJ1-5, with a possible D match to TRBD1 (6 bases). Trimming left V 8 bases short and J 6 bases short, with 14 bases between. Germline loops: CDR1 SGHTA, CDR2 FQGTGA. The CDR3 extends over 13 amino acids. In nucleotides, the CDR3 is TGTGCCAGCTCCAGGGGATCGGTTCAGCCCCAGCATTTT. Translating it yields CASSRGSVQPQHF.

This clone was counted a single time. V gene TRBV7-9 combines with J gene TRBJ2-1, with 7 nucleotides matching TRBD2. J was trimmed by 7 bases and V by 2 bases; bases with no gene match: 8. The CDR3 extends over 15 amino acids. Germline CDR1 reads SEHNR; CDR2 reads FQNEAQ (reference sequence). The DNA of the CDR3 is TGTGCCAGCAGCTTACGGCGGGGAGGGCTGAATGAGCAGTTCTTC. Translation: CASSLRRGGLNEQFF. The full variable domain, with the rest looked up from reference TRBV7-9 and TRBJ2-1, is DTGVSQNPRHKITKRGQNVTFRCDPISEHNRLYWYRQTLGQGPEFLTYFQNEAQLEKSRLLSDRFSAERPKGSFSTLEIQRTEQGDSAMYLCASSLRRGGLNEQFFGPGTRLTVL.

The chain combines TRBV6-1 with TRBJ2-7; 7 nucleotides agree with TRBD2. Germline V lookup: CDR1 MNHNS, CDR2 SASEGT. The junction had 9 bases not matched to a gene; V was cut back by 8 bases and J by 5 bases. The CDR3 has 13 residues. CDR3 amino acids: CASVGGYRNEQYF. As DNA, the CDR3 is TGTGCCAGCGTGGGGGGGTATCGGAACGAGCAGTACTTC.

This chain uses TRBV7-8 with TRBJ2-1; 12 bases are a match to TRBD2. This CDR3 is built from 17 residues. The germline V gene encodes CDR1 SGHVS and CDR2 FQNEAQ. Germline trimming cut 7 bases from V and 8 bases from J; bases unmatched to any gene: 15. As DNA, the CDR3 is TGTGCCAGCAATAGTCGACTAGCGGGAGTACTCGGTGATGAGCAGTTCTTC. It codes for CASNSRLAGVLGDEQFF.

The chain has TRBV7-3 and TRBJ2-3, with 7 nucleotides matching TRBD2. The trim removed 3 bases at V and 0 bases at J, leaving 3 bases unmatched. The CDR3 is made up of 15 amino acids. The germline V gene encodes CDR1 SGHTA and CDR2 FQGTGA. The CDR3 sequence is CASSLGSGSTDTQYF. The DNA for the CDR3 is TGTGCCAGCAGCTTGGGTAGCGGGAGCACAGATACGCAGTATTTT.

J is TRBJ2-2 and V is TRBV9, with D possibly being TRBD2 (5 bases). V was trimmed by 0 bases and J by 2 bases, leaving 11 bases between them. Germline V gene sequence: CDR1 SGDLS, CDR2 YYNGEE. The CDR3 is 16 residues long. The CDR3 loop reads CASSVEVATNTGELFF. The CDR3 DNA sequence: TGTGCCAGCAGCGTAGAGGTAGCGACAAACACCGGGGAGCTGTTTTTT.

This clone was seen only a few times. Other DNA sequences of this sample code for an identical CDR3. This chain connects TRBV18 to TRBJ1-1; TRBD1 is a possible D gene (5 bases). Per germline, CDR1 KGHSH and CDR2 LQKENI. This CDR3 is 13 amino acids long. Trimming stripped 3 bases from V and 4 bases from J, with 9 bases between. The CDR3 nucleotides are TGTGCCAGCTCACCCACTGGGGGCACTGAAGCTTTCTTT. This codes for CASSPTGGTEAFF.

The rearrangement uses TRBV30 and TRBJ2-7; a weak D match, TRBD1 (7 bases). CDR3 length equals 12 residues. V lost 2 bases, J lost 9 bases, and 14 bases lay in between. The germline V gene has CDR1 GTSNPN and CDR2 SVGIG (reference sequence). The CDR3: CAWSLRGAGQYF. As DNA, the CDR3 is TGTGCCTGGAGTCTCAGGGGGGCCGGGCAGTACTTC.

The chain carries TRBV19 and TRBJ2-3, with D perhaps matching TRBD1 (6 bases). The V end lost 8 bases, the J end lost 2 bases, and 11 bases lay between the germline ends. CDR3 length: 13 amino acids. Looked up from germline, CDR1 is LNHDA and CDR2 is SQIVND (reference sequence). In DNA form, the CDR3 reads TGTGCCAGTGGGGGACACCCCACAGATACGCAGTATTTT. This translates into CASGGHPTDTQYF.

With respect to this clone: Other DNA sequences within the sample encode an identical CDR3. V gene TRBV27 combines with J gene TRBJ1-5; no clear D. In germline, CDR1 is MNHEY, CDR2 SMNVEV (reference sequence). V lost 3 bases to trimming and J lost 3 bases, with 9 bases between them. The CDR3 runs to 14 residues. The CDR3 region is CASSFGGVNQPQHF. DNA for the CDR3: TGTGCCAGCAGTTTTGGCGGAGTCAATCAGCCCCAGCATTTT.

The J gene is TRBJ2-5, the V gene TRBV7-2; D ambiguous. Trimming pared 2 bases from V and 9 bases from J, leaving 16 bases between. Germline V CDR1 and CDR2: SGHTA, FQGNSA. This CDR3 contains 14 residues. The CDR3 protein is CASSLLGPDGAQYF. CDR3 sequence (DNA): TGTGCCAGCAGCTTACTAGGCCCGGATGGAGCCCAGTACTTC. The full variable domain, with the rest looked up from reference TRBV7-2 and TRBJ2-5, is GAGVSQSPSNKVTEKGKDVELRCDPISGHTALYWYRQSLGQGLEFLIYFQGNSAPDKSGLPSDRFSAERTGGSVSTLTIQRTQQEDSAVYLCASSLLGPDGAQYFGPGTRLLVL.

Comment on this clone: The same CDR3 arises from other DNA sequences in this sample as well. The rearrangement joins TRBV7-2 to TRBJ1-1; 7 bases match TRBD1. The CDR3 has 13 amino acids. V lost 5 bases and J lost 1; bases outside the gene matches: 1. Germline V gene sequence: CDR1 SGHTA, CDR2 FQGNSA. CDR3 sequence reads: CASSRDRNTEAFF. DNA of the CDR3: TGTGCCAGCAGCAGGGACAGGAACACTGAAGCTTTCTTT.

This rearrangement joins TRBV28 to TRBJ1-2; D gene unclear. Trimming left V 7 bases short and J 1 base short, with 16 bases between. From germline, CDR1 is MDHEN and CDR2 SYDVKM. The CDR3 extends over 15 amino acids. The CDR3 nucleotides are TGTGCCAGCACCTCGCACTCACCTAGTAACTATGGCTACACCTTC. Protein: CASTSHSPSNYGYTF.